A single sample gave rise to the 11 T cell receptor beta chains below, sequenced in a study of blood T cell repertoires in COVID-19. The method was immunoSEQ multiplex PCR; TCRdb's version includes in-frame clones alone and lacks a portion of them. The repertoire holds over 150,000 clones, with 70% to 90% as singletons. Sequencing used peripheral blood. These TCRs come from a man aged 50 or older with COVID-19, enrolled during active disease.

J is TRBJ1-4 and V is TRBV5-8; D is ambiguous. CDR3 size: 15 residues. V was pared by 4 bases and J by 3 bases, with 13 bases between. Germline CDR1 SGHTS, CDR2 YDEGEE. In DNA form, the CDR3 reads TGTGCCAGCAGCCCCCCGGGGAGGGCTAATGAAAAACTGTTTTTT. This encodes CASSPPGRANEKLFF.

This chain links TRBV27 with TRBJ1-4; 9 nucleotides line up with TRBD1. The J segment lost 7 bases and the V segment lost 5 bases, leaving 8 bases of the junction unmatched. The CDR3 length is 15 residues. Per the germline V gene, CDR1 is MNHEY and CDR2 is SMNVEV (reference sequence). CDR3 region: CASSTGTGFGEKLFF. The CDR3 bases are TGTGCCAGCAGTACCGGGACAGGGTTCGGTGAAAAACTGTTTTTT. Full variable domain (missing parts from reference TRBV27 and TRBJ1-4): EAQVTQNPRYLITVTGKKLTVTCSQNMNHEYMSWYRQDPGLGLRQIYYSMNVEVTDKGDVPEGYKVSRKEKRNFPLILESPSPNQTSLYFCASSTGTGFGEKLFFGSGTQLSVL.

This rearrangement joins TRBV5-4 to TRBJ2-7, with 7 bases fitting TRBD1. Germline CDR1 reads SGHNT; CDR2 reads YYREEE (reference sequence). Germline trimming cut 4 bases from V and 3 bases from J; bases unmatched to any gene: 7. The CDR3 is 14 amino acids. CDR3 coding DNA: TGTGCCAGCAGCCGGGGACAGACAAACTACGAGCAGTACTTC. Translating it yields CASSRGQTNYEQYF. Full variable domain (remainder filled in from reference TRBV5-4 and TRBJ2-7): ETGVTQSPTHLIKTRGQQVTLRCSSQSGHNTVSWYQQALGQGPQFIFQYYREEENGRGNFPPRFSGLQFPNYSSELNVNALELDDSALYLCASSRGQTNYEQYFGPGTRLTVT.

The V and J genes are TRBV6-5 and TRBJ2-3; 7 bases agree with TRBD2. V trimming: 2 bases; J trimming: 1 base; junction bases outside the gene matches: 3. The CDR3 has 15 amino acids. CDR1 and CDR2 from the germline V gene are MNHEY and SVGAGI. Here the CDR3 reads CASSYGLVGTDTQYF. The CDR3 DNA reads TGTGCCAGCAGTTACGGACTAGTTGGCACAGATACGCAGTATTTT.

This clone was observed a single time. The rearrangement joins TRBV3-1 (or the pseudogene TRBV3-2) to TRBJ1-2, with 11 nucleotides matching TRBD1. Germline V gene data show CDR1 as LGHDT and CDR2 as YNNKEL (reference sequence). The CDR3 is 17 amino acids. V gave up 4 bases and J gave up 8 bases; unmatched junction bases: 15. CDR3 in amino acids: CASSRRTGGSASGGYTF. The DNA of the CDR3 is TGTGCCAGCAGCCGACGGACAGGGGGCTCTGCATCGGGCGGCTACACCTTC.

As for this clone: Other DNA sequences in the same sample also yield this CDR3. The rearrangement uses TRBV6-5 and TRBJ1-1; D is possibly TRBD1 (6 bases). This CDR3 is 13 amino acids long. Germline V lookup: CDR1 MNHEY, CDR2 SVGAGI. The V and J ends lost 0 bases and 4 bases respectively, with 6 bases between them. CDR3 bases: TGTGCCAGCAGTTACTCAGGGGGCACTGAAGCTTTCTTT. Its protein product is CASSYSGGTEAFF.

This clone was recorded a few times. The chain uses TRBV19 and TRBJ2-3; 8 nucleotides agree with TRBD1. The CDR3 contains 18 residues. Germline V CDR1 and CDR2: LNHDA, SQIVND (reference sequence). V trimming: 3 bases; J trimming: 2 bases; junction bases outside the gene matches: 13. The DNA of the CDR3 is TGTGCCAGTAGTATTGGCAGGGGGCGCGTGATCCTCACAGATACGCAGTATTTT. Encoded protein: CASSIGRGRVILTDTQYF.

The DNA for the CDR3 is TGTGCCAGCGCCACAGGACCCGGCCCCTACGAGCAGTACTTC. It specifies CASATGPGPYEQYF. The chain carries TRBV3-1 (or the pseudogene TRBV3-2) and TRBJ2-7, with a possible D match to TRBD1 (5 bases). In germline, CDR1 is LGHDT, CDR2 YNNKEL (reference sequence). The CDR3 consists of 14 residues. V was cut by 8 bases and J by 2 bases, with 16 bases left in between.

The CDR3 protein is CASSQVVSSNSGIRSYGYTF. DNA of the CDR3: TGCGCCAGCAGCCAAGTCGTCTCTTCTAACTCGGGGATACGTTCGTATGGCTACACCTTC. The chain couples TRBV4-3 to TRBJ1-2; D is uncertain. The germline V and J ends were trimmed by 1 base and 5 bases, with 29 bases remaining between them. The germline CDR1 and CDR2 sequences are LGHNA and YSLEER. The CDR3 extends over 20 amino acids.

This clone was recorded at least ten times. The chain carries TRBV15 and TRBJ1-2, with D possibly TRBD1 on 5 matching bases. This CDR3 region has 11 residues. The V end was cut by 11 bases, the J end by 8 bases, with 15 bases between. Germline V lookup: CDR1 LNHNV, CDR2 YYDKDF (reference sequence). The CDR3 region is CAAPRGWGYTF. CDR3 coding DNA: TGTGCCGCCCCAAGGGGCTGGGGCTACACCTTC. The complete variable domain, with remaining parts taken from reference TRBV15 and TRBJ1-2, reads DAMVIQNPRYQVTQFGKPVTLSCSQTLNHNVMYWYQQKSSQAPKLLFHYYDKDFNNEADTPDNFQSRRPNTSFCFLDIRSPGLGDTAMYLCAAPRGWGYTFGSGTRLTVV.

The sample holds one count of this clone. The V call is TRBV6-5, the J call TRBJ2-7, with 8 bases aligning to TRBD2. J lost 3 bases, V lost 4 bases, and 8 bases had no gene match. The germline gives CDR1 MNHEY, CDR2 SVGAGI. CDR3 length: 15 amino acids. The CDR3 DNA follows: TGTGCCAGCAGTTTCGGGACTAGAGAGGTCTACGAGCAGTACTTC. This gives the protein CASSFGTREVYEQYF.